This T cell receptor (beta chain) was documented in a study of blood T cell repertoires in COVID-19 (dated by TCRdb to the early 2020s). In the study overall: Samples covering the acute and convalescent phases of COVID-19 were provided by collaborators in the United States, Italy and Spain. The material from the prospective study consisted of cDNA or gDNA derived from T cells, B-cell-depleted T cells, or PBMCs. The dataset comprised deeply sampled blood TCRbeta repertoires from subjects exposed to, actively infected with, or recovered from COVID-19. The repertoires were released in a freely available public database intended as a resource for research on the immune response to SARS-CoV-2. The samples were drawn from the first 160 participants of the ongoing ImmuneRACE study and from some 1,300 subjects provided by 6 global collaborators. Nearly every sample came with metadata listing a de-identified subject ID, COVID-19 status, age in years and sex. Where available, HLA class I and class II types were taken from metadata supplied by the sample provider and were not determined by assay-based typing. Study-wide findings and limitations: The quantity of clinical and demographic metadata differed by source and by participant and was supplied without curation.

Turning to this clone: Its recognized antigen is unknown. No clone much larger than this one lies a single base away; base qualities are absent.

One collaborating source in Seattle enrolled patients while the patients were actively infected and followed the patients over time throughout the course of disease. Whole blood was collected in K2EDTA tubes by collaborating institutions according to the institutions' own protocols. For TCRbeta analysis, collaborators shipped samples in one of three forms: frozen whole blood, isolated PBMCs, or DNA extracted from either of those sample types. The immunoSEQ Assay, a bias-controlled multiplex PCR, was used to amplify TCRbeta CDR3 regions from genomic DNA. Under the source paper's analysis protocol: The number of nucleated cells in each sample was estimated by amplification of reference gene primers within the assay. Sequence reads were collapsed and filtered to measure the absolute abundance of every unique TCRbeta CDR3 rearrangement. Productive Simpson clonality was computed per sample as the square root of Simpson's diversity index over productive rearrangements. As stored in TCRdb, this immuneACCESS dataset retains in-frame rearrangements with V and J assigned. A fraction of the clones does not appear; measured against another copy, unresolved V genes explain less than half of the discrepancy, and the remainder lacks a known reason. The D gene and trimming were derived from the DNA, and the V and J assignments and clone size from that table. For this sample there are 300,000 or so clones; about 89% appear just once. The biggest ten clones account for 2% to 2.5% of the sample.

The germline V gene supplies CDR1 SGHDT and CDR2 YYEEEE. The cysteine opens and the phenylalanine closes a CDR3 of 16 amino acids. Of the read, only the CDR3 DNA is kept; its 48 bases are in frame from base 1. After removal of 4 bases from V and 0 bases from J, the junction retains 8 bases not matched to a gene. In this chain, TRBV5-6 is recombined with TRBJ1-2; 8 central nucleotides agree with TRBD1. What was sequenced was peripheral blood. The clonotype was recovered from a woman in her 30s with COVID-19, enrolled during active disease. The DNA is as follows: TGTGCCAGCAGCAGGACAGGGTTGGGAACTAACTATGGCTACACCTTC. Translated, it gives CASSRTGLGTNYGYTF.